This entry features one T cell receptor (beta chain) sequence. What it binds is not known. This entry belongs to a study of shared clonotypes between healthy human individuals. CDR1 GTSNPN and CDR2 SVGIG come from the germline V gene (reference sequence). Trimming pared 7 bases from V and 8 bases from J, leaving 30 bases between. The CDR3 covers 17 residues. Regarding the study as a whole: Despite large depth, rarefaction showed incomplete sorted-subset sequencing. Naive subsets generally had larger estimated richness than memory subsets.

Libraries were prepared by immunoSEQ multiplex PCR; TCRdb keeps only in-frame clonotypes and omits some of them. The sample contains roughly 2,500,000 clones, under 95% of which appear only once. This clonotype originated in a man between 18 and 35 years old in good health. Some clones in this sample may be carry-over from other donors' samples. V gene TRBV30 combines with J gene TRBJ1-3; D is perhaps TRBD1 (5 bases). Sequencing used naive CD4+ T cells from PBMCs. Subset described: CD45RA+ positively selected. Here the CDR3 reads CAFSYPWGGGLGDTIYF. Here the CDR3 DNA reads TGTGCCTTTTCGTACCCCTGGGGGGGTGGACTAGGGGACACCATATATTTT.